This entry lists 18 T cell receptor beta chains sequenced from one sample in a study of T-cell memory formation after mild COVID-19. TCRdb analysed the 5' RACE reads with MiXCR anew, one entry per CDR3 protein. Of roughly 600,000 distinct CDR3 sequences in the sample, approximately 19% were seen once. Specimen: PBMCs or a T cell subset sorted from them (not recorded which). The receptors derive from an adult woman who had mild COVID-19 (a few samples of this study predate the infection). Cell type and time point are not known.

Concerning this clonotype: A much larger clone differs by one base, so this may be a read error. The genes are TRBV7-9 and TRBJ2-7; tentatively, D is TRBD2 (6 bases). From germline, CDR1 is SEHNR and CDR2 FQNEAQ (reference sequence). The CDR3 totals 13 residues. V was pared by 5 bases and J by 3 bases, with 11 bases between. The CDR3 DNA sequence: TGTGCCAGCAGCCCCTACGGGAGCTACGAGCAGTACTTC. Its translation: CASSPYGSYEQYF.

The chain joins TRBV20-1 to TRBJ2-7; TRBD2 aligns across 10 bases. Per the germline V gene, CDR1 is DFQATT and CDR2 is SNEGSKA (reference sequence). The ends lost 3 bases at V and 6 bases at J; junction bases unmatched: 11. CDR3 length: 15 amino acids. CDR3 amino acids: CSASQPLAGVGEQYF. DNA of the CDR3: TGCAGTGCTAGCCAACCCCTAGCGGGAGTCGGCGAGCAGTACTTC.

The chain combines TRBV7-2 with TRBJ2-7; D uncertain. CDR1 is SGHTA and CDR2 is FQGNSA in the germline V gene. This CDR3 is built from 15 residues. Trimming shortened V by 5 bases and J by 2 bases, and 16 bases separated the two germline ends. The CDR3: CASSVFRSGPYEQYF. The CDR3 bases are TGTGCCAGCAGCGTATTTAGATCCGGCCCCTACGAGCAGTACTTC.

This clonotype was observed a few times. V usage is TRBV2 and J usage is TRBJ1-1; tentative D call: TRBD1 (5 bases). The CDR3 sequence is 13 residues long. Trimming took off 6 bases at V and 3 bases at J, with 11 bases between the two ends. CDR1 and CDR2 from the germline V gene are SNHLY and FYNNEI. The CDR3 nucleotides are TGTGCCAGCAGAGGGACGGAGGACACTGAAGCTTTCTTT. Protein product: CASRGTEDTEAFF.

About this clonotype itself: One junction end disagrees with the germline gene, perhaps due to a read error. This chain uses TRBV15 with TRBJ1-5; no firm D call. Germline values: CDR1 LNHNV, CDR2 YYDKDF (reference sequence). The CDR3 loop spans 13 amino acids. The CDR3 DNA follows: TGTGCCACCAGCAGAGCGAGTGCTACTGAGAGATTTTTT. Translating gives CATSRASATERFF.

This clonotype was observed a few times. The V and J genes are TRBV6-5 and TRBJ2-2; D may be TRBD1 (6 bases). Per the germline V gene, CDR1 is MNHEY and CDR2 is SVGAGI. This CDR3 contains 15 residues. The germline V and J ends were trimmed by 7 bases and 4 bases, with 16 bases remaining between them. The CDR3 bases are TGTGCCAGCACCCCGTCCCGGACAGTCACCGGGGAGCTGTTTTTT. Protein sequence: CASTPSRTVTGELFF.

This clonotype was seen a single time. The chain recombines TRBV16 with TRBJ1-1, with TRBD1 matching over 7 bases. V gave up 4 bases and J gave up 3 bases; unmatched junction bases: 11. Germline V lookup: CDR1 KGHSY, CDR2 FQNENV. This CDR3 spans 16 amino acids. The CDR3 protein is CASSPNSGQLDTEAFF. CDR3 sequence (DNA): TGTGCCAGCAGCCCGAACTCGGGACAGTTAGACACTGAAGCTTTCTTT.

CDR3 sequence (DNA): TGTGCCACTACTACAGGGGGCACAGATACGCAGTATTTT. Its translation: CATTTGGTDTQYF. The gene calls are TRBV24-1 and TRBJ2-3; 7 bases are a match to TRBD1. Per the germline V gene, CDR1 is KGHDR and CDR2 is SFDVKD. The junction had 4 bases not matched to a gene; V was cut back by 10 bases and J by 1 base. The CDR3 runs 13 residues.

The V and J genes are TRBV10-3 and TRBJ1-2, with 7 bases fitting TRBD1. With 6 bases clipped from V and 0 bases from J, the junction kept 7 bases outside the gene matches. Germline values: CDR1 ENHRY, CDR2 SYGVKD. The CDR3 length is 15 residues. CDR3: CAISGIDRANYGYTF. For the CDR3, the DNA is TGTGCCATCAGCGGCATAGACAGGGCTAACTATGGCTACACCTTC.

The gene calls are TRBV6-5 and TRBJ2-5; tentatively, D is TRBD1 or TRBD2 (6 bases each). Germline V lookup: CDR1 MNHEY, CDR2 SVGAGI. This CDR3 contains 13 residues. The V gene lost 6 bases and the J gene lost 5 bases, with 13 bases spanning the gap. The CDR3, as DNA: TGTGCCAGCAGGCGAGGGGGGCTGGAGACCCAGTACTTC. As protein: CASRRGGLETQYF.

The gene calls are TRBV7-6 and TRBJ2-7, with 9 positions matching TRBD2. V was pared by 5 bases and J by 2 bases, with 16 bases of the junction left unmatched. This CDR3 comprises 18 residues. Germline values: CDR1 SGHVS, CDR2 FNYEAQ. For the CDR3, the DNA is TGTGCCAGCAGCCCCCGAGCCAGCGGGGGGCAGAACGCCTACGAGCAGTACTTC. It yields the protein CASSPRASGGQNAYEQYF.

This clonotype was recorded a few times. The genes are TRBV2 and TRBJ2-3; D call uncertain. Between the trimmed V and J ends, which lost 9 bases and 6 bases, there was a span of 7 bases. This CDR3 contains 10 residues. CDR1 is SNHLY and CDR2 is FYNNEI in the germline V gene. CDR3 sequence: CARGRDTQYF. In DNA, the CDR3 is TGTGCCAGAGGACGGGATACGCAGTATTTT.

This chain connects TRBV20-1 to TRBJ2-1; TRBD2 agrees at 11 bases. Looked up from germline, CDR1 is DFQATT and CDR2 is SNEGSKA (reference sequence). The CDR3 runs 17 residues. J was trimmed by 2 bases and V by 6 bases; bases with no gene match: 12. CDR3 amino acids: CSAMRVLAGGPYNEQFF. As DNA, the CDR3 is TGCAGTGCGATGCGTGTGTTAGCGGGGGGGCCCTACAATGAGCAGTTCTTC.

This sequence joins TRBV29-1 and TRBJ2-7; D remains unclear. Trimming pared 3 bases from V and 3 bases from J, leaving 15 bases between. This CDR3 has 14 residues. Germline V CDR1 and CDR2: SQVTM, ANQGSEA. DNA of the CDR3: TGCAGCGTTGAGCTACCCGGACGAGGCTACGAGCAGTACTTC. It is translated as CSVELPGRGYEQYF.

V is TRBV7-8 and J is TRBJ1-2; possibly TRBD1 for D (6 bases). Germline V gives CDR1 SGHVS, CDR2 FQNEAQ. V gave up 5 bases and J gave up 8 bases, with 15 bases separating them. The CDR3 consists of 13 residues. The CDR3, as DNA: TGTGCCAGCAGCGCAAACAGGGTGGGGGGCTACACCTTC. Translation gives CASSANRVGGYTF.

The rearrangement links TRBV7-8 to TRBJ1-1, with D perhaps TRBD1 (6 bases). Trimming left V 3 bases short and J 1 base short, with 21 bases between. There are 18 residues in the CDR3. Germline CDR1 is SGHVS and CDR2 is FQNEAQ. The chain's CDR3 is CASSFTRNVPGANTEAFF. The CDR3 DNA is TGTGCCAGCAGCTTTACCAGAAACGTTCCAGGGGCGAACACTGAAGCTTTCTTT.

This chain links TRBV7-9 with TRBJ1-6; maybe TRBD1 (5 bases). Trimming removed 5 bases from V and 8 bases from J, with 10 bases in between. Germline V gene sequence: CDR1 SEHNR, CDR2 FQNEAQ (reference sequence). This CDR3 contains 13 residues. The CDR3 coding sequence is TGTGCCAGCAGCCCGCAGGGTGATTCACCCCTCCACTTT. It specifies CASSPQGDSPLHF.

This clonotype was seen a few times. The chain couples TRBV20-1 to TRBJ1-5; a weak D match, TRBD1 (5 bases). With 5 bases removed from V and 0 bases from J, the gap between germline ends came to 20 bases. The CDR3 is 17 residues long. Looked up from germline, CDR1 is DFQATT and CDR2 is SNEGSKA (reference sequence). CDR3 bases: TGCAGTGCTCAGGGCCAGGTGACGGTATATAGCAATCAGCCCCAGCATTTT. This gives the protein CSAQGQVTVYSNQPQHF.